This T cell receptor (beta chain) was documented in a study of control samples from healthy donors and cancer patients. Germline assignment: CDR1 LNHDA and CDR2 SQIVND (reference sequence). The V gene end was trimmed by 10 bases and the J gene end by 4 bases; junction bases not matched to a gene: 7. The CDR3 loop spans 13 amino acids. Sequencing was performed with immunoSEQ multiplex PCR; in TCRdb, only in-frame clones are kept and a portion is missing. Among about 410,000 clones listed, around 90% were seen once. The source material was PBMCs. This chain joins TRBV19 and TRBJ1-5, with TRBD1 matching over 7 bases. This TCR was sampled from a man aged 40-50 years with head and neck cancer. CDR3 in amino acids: CAIGHRGNQPQHF. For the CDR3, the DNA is TGTGCCATAGGGCACAGGGGAAATCAGCCCCAGCATTTT.